This entry lists 27 T cell receptor beta chains sequenced from one sample in a study of blood T cells in healthy people across ages. A sample-barcoded 5' primer and a J-beta primer mix were used in a second PCR of roughly 6 to 11 cycles. TCRdb independently ran MiXCR on the 5' RACE reads; one entry per CDR3 protein. The sample includes about 600,000 distinct CDR3 sequences, roughly 48% of them seen just once. The sample was blood. Source of these receptors: a man of 80 years or more in good health.

The chain combines TRBV5-1 with TRBJ2-3, with D possibly TRBD2 on 6 matching bases. V gave up 0 bases and J gave up 0 bases, with 14 bases separating them. The CDR3 runs to 17 residues. Germline V gene sequence: CDR1 SGHRS, CDR2 YFSETQ. Here the CDR3 reads CASSLGGLLSSTDTQYF. The CDR3 nucleotides read TGCGCCAGCAGCTTGGGGGGACTGCTTTCTAGCACAGATACGCAGTATTTT.

Only a few counts were recorded for this clonotype. The chain links TRBV25-1 to TRBJ2-5; D is possibly TRBD1 (5 bases). Germline V CDR1 and CDR2: MGHDK, SYGVNS. The ends were cut back, 4 bases at V and 5 bases at J, with 17 bases in the middle. The CDR3 extends over 15 amino acids. The CDR3 loop reads CASSGSGKVLETQYF. CDR3 coding DNA: TGTGCCAGCAGTGGATCAGGGAAGGTTCTGGAGACCCAGTACTTC.

The chain is built from TRBV5-1 and TRBJ2-1; D is possibly TRBD2 (6 bases). This CDR3 contains 17 residues. From germline, CDR1 is SGHRS and CDR2 YFSETQ. V lost 0 bases and J 0 bases, leaving 13 bases between the germline ends. The CDR3 here is CASSLGSAGSSYNEQFF. The DNA of the CDR3 is TGCGCCAGCAGCTTGGGGTCAGCGGGTAGCTCCTACAATGAGCAGTTCTTC.

This clonotype was picked up a small number of times. The chain couples TRBV29-1 to TRBJ2-5, with TRBD2 identical over 13 bases. V shed 6 bases, J shed 5 bases, and the junction held 12 bases outside the gene matches. CDR3 size: 16 residues. The germline V gene encodes CDR1 SQVTM and CDR2 ANQGSEA. CDR3 nucleotide sequence: TGCAGCGTCGGAACTAGCGGGAGGGGATCCAGGGAGACCCAGTACTTC. Translation gives CSVGTSGRGSRETQYF.

This chain joins TRBV12-5 and TRBJ2-1, with D perhaps matching TRBD2 (5 bases). CDR3 length equals 15 residues. CDR1 is LGHNT, CDR2 FRNRAP, per germline. Between the trimmed V and J ends, which lost 5 bases and 7 bases, there was a span of 18 bases. In nucleotides, the CDR3 is TGTGCTAGTGGTCCCCATACGGGGTTTGTAAATGAGCAGTTCTTC. Protein: CASGPHTGFVNEQFF.

This chain links TRBV10-3 with TRBJ2-1; no reliable D call. The germline V gene encodes CDR1 ENHRY and CDR2 SYGVKD. The length of the CDR3 is 12 residues. Trimming stripped 2 bases from V and 3 bases from J, with 2 bases between. The CDR3 DNA is TGTGCCATCAGTGAGGGCTACAATGAGCAGTTCTTC. It encodes CAISEGYNEQFF.

V gene TRBV5-1 combines with J gene TRBJ1-2; unclear D gene. The CDR3 covers 14 residues. The germline CDR1 and CDR2 sequences are SGHRS and YFSETQ. V lost 1 base and J 2 bases, leaving 9 bases between the germline ends. CDR3 in DNA: TGCGCCAGCAGCTTGTTGATAACCAACTATGGCTACACCTTC. This encodes CASSLLITNYGYTF.

CDR3 DNA sequence: TGTGCCAGCAGCCCTACCATACAGGGCCCAACTAATGAAAAACTGTTTTTT. Encoded protein: CASSPTIQGPTNEKLFF. The V gene is TRBV7-9, the J gene TRBJ1-4, with D maybe TRBD1 (6 bases). The V gene lost 5 bases and the J gene lost 0 bases, with 16 bases spanning the gap. In germline, CDR1 is SEHNR, CDR2 FQNEAQ (reference sequence). CDR3 size: 17 residues. The variable domain in full, completed from reference TRBV7-9 and TRBJ1-4, reads DTGVSQNPRHKITKRGQNVTFRCDPISEHNRLYWYRQTLGQGPEFLTYFQNEAQLEKSRLLSDRFSAERPKGSFSTLEIQRTEQGDSAMYLCASSPTIQGPTNEKLFFGSGTQLSVL.

This clonotype was seen once. V and J are TRBV29-1 and TRBJ2-2; possible D gene TRBD2, 5 bases. The CDR3 totals 12 residues. The V and J ends lost 7 bases and 8 bases respectively, with 14 bases between them. CDR1 is SQVTM and CDR2 is ANQGSEA in the germline V gene. The CDR3 loop reads CSAGMAGGELFF. CDR3 coding DNA: TGCAGCGCGGGAATGGCTGGAGGGGAGCTGTTTTTT.

Many counts were recorded for this clonotype. The chain carries TRBV6-6 and TRBJ1-1; a weak D match, TRBD1 (5 bases). In germline, CDR1 is MNHNY, CDR2 SVGAGI (reference sequence). V gave up 0 bases and J gave up 10 bases, with 15 bases separating them. This CDR3 has 14 amino acids. In nucleotides, the CDR3 is TGTGCCAGCAGTTACTCACAGGAGACCCCCCCAGCTTTCTTT. Amino acids: CASSYSQETPPAFF.

Many counts were recorded for this clonotype. The J gene is TRBJ2-1, the V gene TRBV6-5; D gene ambiguous. CDR1 and CDR2 (germline): MNHEY, SVGAGI. This CDR3 spans 13 amino acids. V lost 5 bases to trimming and J lost 10 bases, with 15 bases between them. The CDR3, as DNA: TGTGCCAGCAGTCGCCCGGCGACTCGCGAGCAGTTCTTC. Protein: CASSRPATREQFF.

This clonotype was seen only a few times. CDR3 coding DNA: TGTGCCAGCAGCTTGGGCTGGGGGGGCATGAATGAGCAGTTCTTC. Residues: CASSLGWGGMNEQFF. The gene calls are TRBV5-5 and TRBJ2-1; a possible D gene is TRBD2 (7 bases). The CDR3 is made up of 15 amino acids. Trimming pared 0 bases from V and 7 bases from J, leaving 14 bases between. CDR1 is SGHKS, CDR2 YYEKEE, per germline (reference sequence).

A remark on this clonotype: Just one base apart from a much larger clone, this may be a read error. The CDR3 protein is CASIRGNTEAFF. CDR3 nucleotides: TGTGCCAGCATTAGGGGGAACACTGAAGCTTTCTTT. V gene TRBV25-1 combines with J gene TRBJ1-1, with D tentatively TRBD1 (5 bases). This CDR3 spans 12 amino acids. V lost 7 bases and J lost 1, with 7 bases in between. Germline V gene sequence: CDR1 MGHDK, CDR2 SYGVNS.

The CDR3 protein is CASSLAGMDYQETQYF. DNA of the CDR3: TGTGCCAGCAGCTTAGCGGGCATGGATTACCAAGAGACCCAGTACTTC. The rearrangement joins TRBV7-2 to TRBJ2-5; D gene ambiguous. Germline V gene sequence: CDR1 SGHTA, CDR2 FQGNSA. There are 16 residues in the CDR3. The V gene lost 0 bases and the J gene lost 0 bases, with 11 bases spanning the gap.

The chain carries TRBV10-3 and TRBJ2-1, with 7 bases that match TRBD1. CDR1 ENHRY and CDR2 SYGVKD come from the germline V gene. This CDR3 region has 14 residues. With V trimmed by 6 bases and J by 5 bases, 7 bases remained unmatched. The CDR3 DNA reads as TGTGCCATCAGGGGGGACAGCGGAAACAATGAGCAGTTCTTC. It specifies CAIRGDSGNNEQFF.

The rearrangement uses TRBV29-1 and TRBJ1-3; weak D call: TRBD1 (5 bases). The germline V and J ends were trimmed by 3 bases and 3 bases, with 6 bases remaining between them. Germline loops: CDR1 SQVTM, CDR2 ANQGSEA. The CDR3 contains 12 residues. The CDR3 DNA reads TGCAGCGTTGAGGGGGTTGGAAACACCATATATTTT. This encodes CSVEGVGNTIYF.

The sample holds a few counts of this clonotype. The V call is TRBV25-1, the J call TRBJ2-3, with D possibly TRBD2 on 5 matching bases. CDR3 length: 13 residues. The germline V gene encodes CDR1 MGHDK and CDR2 SYGVNS. The V and J ends lost 6 bases and 6 bases respectively, with 13 bases between them. As DNA, the CDR3 is TGTGCCAGCAGGATACGGACGGGGGATACGCAGTATTTT. This gives the protein CASRIRTGDTQYF.

CDR3 region: CASSQQGRGASYEQYF. CDR3 DNA: TGTGCCAGCAGCCAACAGGGGCGAGGGGCCTCCTACGAGCAGTACTTC. The chain is built from TRBV6-2 or TRBV6-3 and TRBJ2-7; 7 bases agree with TRBD1. The germline gives CDR1 MNHEY, CDR2 SVGEGT. The CDR3 loop spans 16 amino acids. J lost 0 bases, V lost 6 bases, and 11 bases had no gene match.

The gene calls are TRBV20-1 and TRBJ1-2; D gene uncertain. The CDR3 totals 15 residues. Per germline, CDR1 DFQATT and CDR2 SNEGSKA (reference sequence). CDR3 loop: CSATDPWMKDYGYTF. The CDR3 DNA reads TGCAGCGCAACAGACCCGTGGATGAAGGACTATGGCTACACCTTC.

To note about this clonotype: A much larger clone lies a single base off, so this may be a read error. The chain recombines TRBV7-9 with TRBJ2-4; D possibly corresponds to TRBD2 (6 bases). V was clipped by 7 bases and J by 13 bases, with 20 bases between them. Looked up from germline, CDR1 is SEHNR and CDR2 is FQNEAQ (reference sequence). This CDR3 has 13 amino acids. Written as DNA, the CDR3 is TGTGCCAGCAACCAGGGAGGCCCCCTGGAGCAGTACTTC. It encodes CASNQGGPLEQYF.

V gene TRBV27 combines with J gene TRBJ1-6; the D gene is possibly TRBD1 (5 bases). Germline V gene lookup returns CDR1 MNHEY and CDR2 SMNVEV (reference sequence). The CDR3 length is 13 residues. V was clipped by 5 bases and J by 8 bases, with 10 bases between them. CDR3 in DNA: TGTGCCAGCAGTCCACAACAGGATTCACCCCTCCACTTT. This codes for CASSPQQDSPLHF.

The chain employs TRBV20-1 and TRBJ2-3; D ambiguous. V lost 6 bases and J 0 bases, leaving 16 bases between the germline ends. The CDR3 is 15 amino acids. Germline lookup yields CDR1 DFQATT and CDR2 SNEGSKA (reference sequence). Here the CDR3 DNA reads TGCAGTGCCCGCGTAGGGCTGACTAGCACAGATACGCAGTATTTT. Amino acids: CSARVGLTSTDTQYF.

Ten or more counts support this clonotype. One end of the junction does not line up with germline, which may come from a read error. The CDR3 spells CASSQDAVSYEQYF. The CDR3 region has the DNA TGTGCCAGCAGCCAAGATGCTGTCTCCTACGAGCAGTACTTC. This sequence joins TRBV4-3 and TRBJ2-7; D not resolved. In germline, CDR1 is LGHNA, CDR2 YSLEER. The CDR3 consists of 14 residues.

This clonotype has a handful of counts. The gene calls are TRBV7-2 and TRBJ2-1, with a possible D match to TRBD2 (6 bases). CDR1 SGHTA and CDR2 FQGNSA come from the germline V gene. Trimming cost V 5 bases and J 0 bases, with 17 bases left between them. The length of the CDR3 is 17 residues. The CDR3 reads CASSKNPGVVSYNEQFF. CDR3 DNA: TGTGCCAGCAGCAAGAACCCGGGGGTGGTCTCCTACAATGAGCAGTTCTTC.

The rearrangement uses TRBV7-2 and TRBJ2-5; 7 bases agree with TRBD2. This CDR3 comprises 17 residues. With V trimmed by 5 bases and J by 4 bases, 16 bases remained unmatched. Germline assignment: CDR1 SGHTA and CDR2 FQGNSA. This CDR3 reads CASSRLWTRGPGETQYF. In DNA, the CDR3 is TGTGCCAGCAGCCGCCTTTGGACTAGAGGACCGGGAGAGACCCAGTACTTC.

J is TRBJ2-3 and V is TRBV12-3 or TRBV12-4; 10 bases are shared with TRBD2. The V segment lost 3 bases and the J segment 8 bases; nucleotides outside the gene matches: 11. The CDR3 sequence is 16 residues long. The CDR3 here is CASSFLAIAGGGTQYF. The CDR3, as DNA: TGTGCCAGCAGTTTTCTGGCGATAGCGGGAGGTGGTACGCAGTATTTT.

This clonotype was recorded many times. This sequence joins TRBV6-5 and TRBJ1-2; 9 nucleotides agree with TRBD1. V gave up 6 bases and J gave up 5 bases; unmatched junction bases: 10. The CDR3 is 15 residues long. Germline assignment: CDR1 MNHEY and CDR2 SVGAGI. CDR3 amino acids: CASRRTPGQGYGYTF. The CDR3, as DNA: TGTGCCAGCAGAAGAACCCCGGGACAGGGATATGGCTACACCTTC.